A selection of T cell receptor beta chains follows, all from one sample in a study of blood T cell repertoires in COVID-19. Using immunoSEQ multiplex PCR, the repertoire was profiled, and TCRdb retains in-frame clones only, with some absent. This repertoire shows approximately 300,000 clones, over 70% found once; its top ten account for 1% to 1.5%. The source material was peripheral blood. The source of these receptors is a woman in her forties or fifties with acute or convalescent COVID-19. The CDR3 runs from the conserved cysteine through the conserved F or W.

J	V	CDR3
TRBJ1-1	TRBV27	CASSIYRDTEAFF
TRBJ1-3	TRBV28	CASSPTGGRAGNTIYF
TRBJ2-6	TRBV11-2	CASSELYSGANVLTF
TRBJ2-6	TRBV24-1	CATSGGHSGANVLTF
TRBJ2-5	TRBV2	CASSRVRTAEQETQYF
TRBJ1-2	TRBV2	CASSEIPAELYGYTF
TRBJ1-6	TRBV6-5	CASSYSGTYNSPLHF
TRBJ2-2	TRBV10-3	CAIRGTSGRDSNTGELFF
TRBJ2-5	TRBV29-1	CSVALTSRETQYF
TRBJ2-4	TRBV11-2	CASSLESQVQYF
TRBJ2-7	TRBV7-2	CASSLDRESYEQYF
TRBJ1-1	TRBV2	CASSRQGMNTEAFF
TRBJ2-5	TRBV5-8	CASSGGTVTQQETQYF
TRBJ2-7	TRBV7-6	CASSLEGQGSYEQYF
TRBJ1-2	TRBV30	CAWNREKANYGYTF
TRBJ1-3	TRBV25-1	CASSETGAGPGNTIYF
TRBJ2-3	TRBV12-3/TRBV12-4	CASSSPGQTTQYF
TRBJ1-2	TRBV30	CAWSVRQGGLYGYTF
TRBJ1-4	TRBV5-1	CASSRGTGDLEKLFF
TRBJ1-2	TRBV27	CASSPQGVSGYTF
TRBJ2-3	TRBV14	CASSQVTGRANTDTQYF
TRBJ1-5	TRBV19	CASSRETQHF
TRBJ1-1	TRBV4-1	CASSQAPRQNTEAFF
TRBJ2-7	TRBV18	CASSPGTGLNEQYF
TRBJ1-5	TRBV2	CASSEERDQPQHF
TRBJ1-1	TRBV28	CASRLLQANTEAFF
TRBJ1-1	TRBV7-6	CASSPIGRENTEAFF
TRBJ2-2	TRBV5-1	CASSLDRGRSTGELFF
TRBJ1-1	TRBV30	CAWSSTRLRGAFF
TRBJ1-1	TRBV5-4	CASTPGQGAEAFF
TRBJ1-2	TRBV7-2	CASSLDSYGYTF
TRBJ1-2	TRBV5-4	CATTDTAHYGYTF
TRBJ2-1	TRBV7-7	CASSSGTSGNEQFF
TRBJ2-1	TRBV10-3	CAISDRPGTGGEQFF
TRBJ1-2	TRBV10-3	CAISEPSGIYGYTF
TRBJ1-4	TRBV7-3	CASSTPGHTNEKLFF
TRBJ2-1	TRBV5-1	CASSVDSLDEQFF
TRBJ2-7	TRBV5-1	CASSLEGRAYEQYF
TRBJ2-1	TRBV2	CASSGPGAYNEQFF
TRBJ1-2	TRBV27	CASSLTSGLNYGYTF
TRBJ2-3	TRBV23-1	CASSQDEMGQGADTQYF
TRBJ1-4	TRBV4-1	CASSQDLNAGRLFF
TRBJ1-1	TRBV10-3	CAISERPGDTEAFF
TRBJ1-1	TRBV15	CATGTWSTEAFF
TRBJ2-7	TRBV18	CASSRTGTETSYEQYF
TRBJ2-2	TRBV19	CASTLTGELFF
TRBJ1-6	TRBV11-2	CASSETRQGGSPLHF